These T cell receptor beta chains were read from a single sample in a study of T-cell reconstitution after alpha-beta-depleted transplantation in children. TCRdb re-derived calls from the PCR reads in MiXCR, one entry per CDR3 protein. The sample carries about 420,000 distinct CDR3 sequences, roughly 17% recorded once. The sample here was PBMCs, mostly from graft donor cells, taken 360 days after TCRalphabeta/CD19-depleted stem cell transplant. The receptor set was obtained from a boy under two years old who had a stem cell transplant for Wiskott-Aldrich syndrome, so the T cells may come from the graft donor. Both conserved end residues are trimmed from each CDR3.

V: TRBV3-1
CDR3: ASSPLWSGANVLT

V: TRBV5-1
CDR3: ASSFQGKASTGANVLT

V: TRBV20-1
CDR3: SASEGPLYSNQPQH

V: TRBV7-9
CDR3: ASSLTGGATNEQF

V: TRBV6-5
CDR3: ASSYTGGSGASGELF

V: TRBV7-9
CDR3: ASSSQPMEQY

V: TRBV20-1
CDR3: SAMSGRAYEQY

V: TRBV10-1
CDR3: ASSDGNQETQY

V: TRBV5-1
CDR3: ASSFYYQETQY

V: TRBV24-1
CDR3: ATSDPGQGGETQY

V: TRBV7-2
CDR3: ASSLRLAGTGELF

V: TRBV7-2
CDR3: ASSSYGTSGYNEQF

V: TRBV19
CDR3: ASSTHSGVQY

V: TRBV18
CDR3: ASSPPGTAKNIQY

V: TRBV7-6
CDR3: ASSPVLAAVPLNTDTQY

V: TRBV5-1
CDR3: ASSLGLAGTTDTQY